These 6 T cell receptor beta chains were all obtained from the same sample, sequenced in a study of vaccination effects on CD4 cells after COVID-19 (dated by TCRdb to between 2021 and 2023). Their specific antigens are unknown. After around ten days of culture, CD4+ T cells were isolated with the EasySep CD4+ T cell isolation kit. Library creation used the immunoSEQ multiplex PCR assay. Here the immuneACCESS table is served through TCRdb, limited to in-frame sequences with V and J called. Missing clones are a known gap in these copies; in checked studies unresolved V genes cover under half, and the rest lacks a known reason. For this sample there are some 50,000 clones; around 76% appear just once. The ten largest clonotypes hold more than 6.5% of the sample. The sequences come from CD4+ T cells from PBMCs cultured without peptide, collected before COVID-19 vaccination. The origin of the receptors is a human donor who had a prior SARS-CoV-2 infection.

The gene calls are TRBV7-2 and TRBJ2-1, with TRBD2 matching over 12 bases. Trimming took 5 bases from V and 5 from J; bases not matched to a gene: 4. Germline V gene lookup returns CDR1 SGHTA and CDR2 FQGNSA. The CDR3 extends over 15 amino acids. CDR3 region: CASSTRTSGNNEQFF. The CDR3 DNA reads TGTGCCAGCAGCACCCGGACTAGCGGGAACAATGAGCAGTTCTTC.

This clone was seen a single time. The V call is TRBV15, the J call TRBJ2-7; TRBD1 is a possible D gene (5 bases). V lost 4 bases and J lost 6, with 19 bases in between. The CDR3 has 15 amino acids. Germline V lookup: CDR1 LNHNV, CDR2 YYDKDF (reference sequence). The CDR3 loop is CATSTSGWAGREQYF. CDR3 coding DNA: TGTGCCACCAGCACCTCAGGTTGGGCAGGGCGCGAGCAGTACTTC.

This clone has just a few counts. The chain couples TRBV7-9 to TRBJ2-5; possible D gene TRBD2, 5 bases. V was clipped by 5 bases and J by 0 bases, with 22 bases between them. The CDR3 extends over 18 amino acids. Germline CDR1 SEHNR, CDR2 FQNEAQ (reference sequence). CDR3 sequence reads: CASSPARTRSGYQETQYF. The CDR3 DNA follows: TGTGCCAGCAGCCCCGCCCGGACGCGGAGCGGATACCAAGAGACCCAGTACTTC.

CDR3 residues: CASRPPGGNEQFF. In DNA, the CDR3 is TGTGCCAGCAGGCCGCCCGGGGGCAATGAGCAGTTCTTC. V usage is TRBV3-1 (or the pseudogene TRBV3-2) and J usage is TRBJ2-1, with a possible D match to TRBD2 (6 bases). Trimming pared 6 bases from V and 6 bases from J, leaving 12 bases between. Germline loops: CDR1 LGHDT, CDR2 YNNKEL (reference sequence). CDR3 length: 13 residues.

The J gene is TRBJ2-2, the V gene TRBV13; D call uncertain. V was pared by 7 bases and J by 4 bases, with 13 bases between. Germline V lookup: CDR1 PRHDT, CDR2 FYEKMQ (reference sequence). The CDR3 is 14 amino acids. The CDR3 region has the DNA TGTGCCAGCAACCCCGGCGCCTCCACCGGGGAGCTGTTTTTT. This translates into CASNPGASTGELFF.

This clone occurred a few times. CDR3 sequence: CASSGTSGEWRPQYF. Here the CDR3 DNA reads TGTGCCAGCAGCGGTACTAGCGGGGAGTGGAGACCCCAGTACTTC. This rearrangement joins TRBV7-2 to TRBJ2-5, with 10 bases lining up with TRBD2. Germline-derived CDR1 and CDR2 are SGHTA and FQGNSA. The CDR3 covers 15 residues. Losses at the gene ends were 5 bases for V and 9 bases for J; bases not matched to a gene: 12.